One and the same sample provided the 9 T cell receptor beta chains below, sequenced in a study of cytomegalovirus exposure and HLA in healthy donors (dated by TCRdb to about 2017). Receptor amplification or capture employed the immunoSEQ multiplex PCR assay. The multiplex PCR relied on a mix of 60 forward primers for TCR Vbeta segments and 13 reverse primers for TCR Jbeta segments. Imported from immuneACCESS, the table was reduced by TCRdb to in-frame sequences with V and J called. These copies leave out some clones; in studies compared against another copy, an unresolved V gene accounts for under half, and the cause of the remainder is not known. The sample contains 100,000 or so clones, 76% of them found a single time. The ten largest clones take up around 3.8% of the sample. Input material: PBMCs. Source of these receptors: a woman in her 50s in good health and CMV-seropositive.

This clone has just one count. The rearrangement joins TRBV10-1 to TRBJ2-1; a weak D match, TRBD1 (6 bases). The CDR3 loop spans 14 amino acids. CDR1 is WNHNN and CDR2 is SYGVQD in the germline V gene (reference sequence). Trimming removed 6 bases from V and 7 bases from J, with 16 bases in between. The CDR3 DNA reads as TGCGCCAGCAGCGGGACACCGTGGGGAAATGAGCAGTTCTTC. This encodes CASSGTPWGNEQFF.

CDR3 residues: CASSSLSHNQPQHF. The DNA for the CDR3 is TGTGCCAGCAGCTCCCTTAGCCACAATCAGCCCCAGCATTTT. The chain couples TRBV7-9 to TRBJ1-5; no clear D gene. Germline loops: CDR1 SEHNR, CDR2 FQNEAQ (reference sequence). There are 14 residues in the CDR3. V gave up 4 bases and J gave up 3 bases, with 10 bases separating them. The full variable domain, with the rest looked up from reference TRBV7-9 and TRBJ1-5, is DTGVSQNPRHKITKRGQNVTFRCDPISEHNRLYWYRQTLGQGPEFLTYFQNEAQLEKSRLLSDRFSAERPKGSFSTLEIQRTEQGDSAMYLCASSSLSHNQPQHFGDGTRLSIL.

V and J are TRBV7-8 and TRBJ1-2; D uncertain. The CDR3 sequence is 15 residues long. Germline V lookup: CDR1 SGHVS, CDR2 FQNEAQ. With 3 bases removed from V and 1 base from J, the gap between germline ends came to 12 bases. The CDR3 loop is CASSFSWASNYGYTF. Written as DNA, the CDR3 is TGTGCCAGCAGCTTCTCGTGGGCCAGTAACTATGGCTACACCTTC. The complete variable domain, with remaining parts taken from reference TRBV7-8 and TRBJ1-2, reads GAGVSQSPRYKVAKRGQDVALRCDPISGHVSLFWYQQALGQGPEFLTYFQNEAQLDKSGLPSDRFFAERPEGSVSTLKIQRTQQEDSAVYLCASSFSWASNYGYTFGSGTRLTVV.

The rearrangement joins TRBV6-5 to TRBJ2-1; 7 bases are shared with TRBD2. CDR3 size: 13 residues. V dropped 8 bases and J dropped 6; count of bases not matched to a gene: 7. Per germline, CDR1 MNHEY and CDR2 SVGAGI. CDR3 sequence reads: CASGFSGFNEQFF. The CDR3 DNA is TGTGCCAGCGGATTTAGCGGGTTCAATGAGCAGTTCTTC.

This clone was detected only a few times. The chain joins TRBV7-3 to TRBJ2-3; D is unresolved. Germline lookup yields CDR1 SGHTA and CDR2 FQGTGA. This CDR3 contains 13 residues. V dropped 5 bases and J dropped 8 bases, with 14 bases sitting between them. The CDR3 sequence is CASSPNGEATQYF. In nucleotides, the CDR3 is TGTGCCAGCAGCCCGAACGGAGAGGCTACGCAGTATTTT.

The V call is TRBV15, the J call TRBJ2-1, with no clear D. The CDR3 runs 13 residues. Germline CDR1 reads LNHNV; CDR2 reads YYDKDF (reference sequence). The V end lost 3 bases, the J end lost 7 bases, and 10 bases lay between the germline ends. The CDR3 spells CATSRRNGNEQFF. The CDR3 DNA sequence: TGTGCCACCAGCAGGCGGAACGGGAATGAGCAGTTCTTC.

J is TRBJ1-2 and V is TRBV5-1, with a possible D match to TRBD1 (6 bases). Germline values: CDR1 SGHRS, CDR2 YFSETQ. Trimming removed 7 bases at V and 0 bases at J, with 19 bases between. The CDR3 covers 16 residues. Here the CDR3 DNA reads TGCGCCAGCCGCCCGGCCAGGGGTTTCACTAACTATGGCTACACCTTC. It translates to CASRPARGFTNYGYTF. The full variable domain, rest sourced from reference TRBV5-1 and TRBJ1-2, is KAGVTQTPRYLIKTRGQQVTLSCSPISGHRSVSWYQQTPGQGLQFLFEYFSETQRNKGNFPGRFSGRQFSNSRSEMNVSTLELGDSALYLCASRPARGFTNYGYTFGSGTRLTVV.

The rearrangement uses TRBV2 and TRBJ1-1; 8 bases agree with TRBD1. The V and J ends lost 3 bases and 5 bases, in that order; junction bases with no gene match: 8. Germline values: CDR1 SNHLY, CDR2 FYNNEI. This CDR3 spans 15 amino acids. In DNA form, the CDR3 reads TGTGCCAGCAGTGATTCGCCAGGGGGCAGGACTGAAGCTTTCTTT. It translates to CASSDSPGGRTEAFF.

The chain carries TRBV9 and TRBJ2-2; TRBD2 agrees at 9 bases. V shed 3 bases and J 4 bases; nucleotides not matched to a gene: 4. The CDR3 extends over 15 amino acids. Germline CDR1 is SGDLS and CDR2 is YYNGEE. CDR3: CASSARGGFTGELFF. Written as DNA, the CDR3 is TGTGCCAGCAGCGCGCGGGGGGGATTCACCGGGGAGCTGTTTTTT. Supplemented by reference TRBV9 and TRBJ2-2, the full variable domain reads DSGVTQTPKHLITATGQRVTLRCSPRSGDLSVYWYQQSLDQGLQFLIQYYNGEERAKGNILERFSAQQFPDLHSELNLSSLELGDSALYFCASSARGGFTGELFFGEGSRLTVL.